The 32 T cell receptor beta chains given below trace back to one sample, sequenced in a study of blood T cell repertoires in COVID-19. TCRdb keeps only in-frame clones here, not all; method: immunoSEQ multiplex PCR. The table shows fewer than 200,000 clones, with 80% to 90% occurring only once. Input material: peripheral blood. The receptors derive from a man younger than 30 who had recovered from COVID-19.

This clone was found once. The chain links TRBV10-2 to TRBJ2-2; tentative D call: TRBD2 (6 bases). The CDR3 length is 12 residues. Trimming removed 3 bases from V and 7 bases from J, with 6 bases in between. Germline V lookup: CDR1 WSHSY, CDR2 SAAADI. The CDR3 here is CASSEAGGELFF. The CDR3 nucleotides read TGCGCCAGCAGTGAAGCGGGCGGGGAGCTGTTTTTT.

DNA for the CDR3: TGTGCCAGCAGCTTTTGGGACACTGGAAACACCATATATTTT. It yields the protein CASSFWDTGNTIYF. This chain links TRBV5-4 with TRBJ1-3, with D possibly matching TRBD1 (6 bases). V lost 2 bases and J lost 2, with 8 bases in between. This CDR3 has 14 residues. Germline CDR1 and CDR2: SGHNT and YYREEE (reference sequence).

The chain recombines TRBV12-3 or TRBV12-4 with TRBJ2-1, with D possibly being TRBD1 (6 bases). CDR3 length equals 12 residues. Trimming removed 5 bases at V and 7 bases at J, with 9 bases between. The CDR3 sequence is CASSNRANEQFF. In nucleotides, the CDR3 is TGTGCCAGCAGTAACAGGGCTAATGAGCAGTTCTTC.

This CDR3 reads CSVEVHYSYEQYF. The CDR3, as DNA: TGCAGCGTTGAAGTTCACTACTCCTACGAGCAGTACTTC. V and J are TRBV29-1 and TRBJ2-7; no reliable D call. V was pared by 1 base and J by 0 bases, with 7 bases between. This CDR3 is 13 amino acids long. Germline V lookup: CDR1 SQVTM, CDR2 ANQGSEA.

The V and J genes are TRBV20-1 and TRBJ2-1; D unresolved. The CDR3 sequence is 16 residues long. Trimming left V 3 bases short and J 5 bases short, with 20 bases between. The V gene's germline CDR1 is DFQATT and CDR2 SNEGSKA (reference sequence). CDR3 residues: CSASRDFYLGNNEQFF. The CDR3 DNA is TGCAGTGCTAGTCGCGACTTCTATTTAGGAAACAATGAGCAGTTCTTC.

This clone was counted a single time. The rearrangement links TRBV18 to TRBJ2-7; 8 nucleotides line up with TRBD1. Germline CDR1 KGHSH, CDR2 LQKENI. The J segment lost 5 bases and the V segment lost 2 bases, leaving 11 bases of the junction unmatched. The CDR3 contains 16 residues. DNA of the CDR3: TGTGCCAGCTCACCAGCCAAAGGACAGGGTAAGGACGAGCAGTACTTC. Protein sequence: CASSPAKGQGKDEQYF.

This chain connects TRBV18 to TRBJ2-3, with a tentative D call TRBD1 (6 bases). Germline V gives CDR1 KGHSH, CDR2 LQKENI. V shed 1 base and J shed 3 bases, with 8 bases lying between them. This CDR3 comprises 14 residues. The CDR3 DNA follows: TGTGCCAGCTCACCACAGGGGGATACAGATACGCAGTATTTT. It is translated as CASSPQGDTDTQYF. Combining the CDR3 with reference TRBV18 and TRBJ2-3 gives the whole variable domain NAGVMQNPRHLVRRRGQEARLRCSPMKGHSHVYWYRQLPEEGLKFMVYLQKENIIDESGMPKERFSAEFPKEGPSILRIQQVVRGDSAAYFCASSPQGDTDTQYFGPGTRLTVL.

This sequence joins TRBV6-4 and TRBJ2-2; 9 bases are shared with TRBD1. The CDR3 totals 16 residues. From germline, CDR1 is MRHNA and CDR2 SNTAGT. Unmatched junction bases numbered 8, after V lost 2 bases and J lost 7 bases. The CDR3 loop reads CASSDLPGQGHGELFF. The CDR3 coding sequence is TGTGCCAGCAGTGACCTCCCCGGACAGGGGCACGGGGAGCTGTTTTTT.

The gene calls are TRBV7-2 and TRBJ1-6; 7 bases fit TRBD1. The germline gives CDR1 SGHTA, CDR2 FQGNSA. The CDR3 spans 14 residues. V was pared by 8 bases and J by 6 bases, with 7 bases of the junction left unmatched. Here the CDR3 DNA reads TGTGCCAGCGGCTACAGGGGACCTAATTCACCCCTCCACTTT. This sequence encodes CASGYRGPNSPLHF.

CDR3 nucleotide sequence: TGCGCCAGCAGCTACTTACCGGGACTAGCGGTATACGAGCAGTACTTC. Translating it yields CASSYLPGLAVYEQYF. This chain uses TRBV5-1 with TRBJ2-7, with 11 bases matching TRBD2. The V and J ends lost 3 bases and 4 bases, in that order; junction bases with no gene match: 9. This CDR3 has 16 amino acids. Looked up from germline, CDR1 is SGHRS and CDR2 is YFSETQ.

The V and J genes are TRBV27 and TRBJ2-1, with TRBD2 identical over 9 bases. Per the germline V gene, CDR1 is MNHEY and CDR2 is SMNVEV (reference sequence). CDR3 length equals 17 residues. Trimming at V came to 1 base and at J to 3 bases, leaving 7 bases not matched to a gene. This chain's CDR3 is CASSLWVAGEVYNEQFF. In DNA, the CDR3 is TGTGCCAGCAGTTTATGGGTAGCGGGAGAGGTCTACAATGAGCAGTTCTTC.

This chain joins TRBV29-1 and TRBJ1-4, with D uncertain. Germline loops: CDR1 SQVTM, CDR2 ANQGSEA. The germline V and J ends were trimmed by 5 bases and 5 bases, with 9 bases remaining between them. The length of the CDR3 is 12 residues. The CDR3 DNA reads as TGCAGCGTTTTAGGAGGGAATGAAAAACTGTTTTTT. Its translation is CSVLGGNEKLFF.

The J gene is TRBJ1-1, the V gene TRBV6-2 or TRBV6-3; a weak D match, TRBD1 (5 bases). The germline gives CDR1 MNHEY, CDR2 SVGEGT. V lost 7 bases, J lost 6 bases, and 21 bases lay in between. The CDR3 loop spans 15 amino acids. Written as DNA, the CDR3 is TGTGCCAGCAACCCCGGGACCTTGGGGGGTGCTGAAGCTTTCTTT. As protein: CASNPGTLGGAEAFF.

To note about this clone: Other DNA sequences within the sample encode an identical CDR3. The chain couples TRBV7-9 to TRBJ2-5; D is unclear. V shed 5 bases and J shed 1 base, with 11 bases lying between them. CDR1 and CDR2 from the germline V gene are SEHNR and FQNEAQ (reference sequence). The CDR3 totals 14 residues. CDR3 in DNA: TGTGCCAGCAGCCTTAGAGAGGTCCAAGAGACCCAGTACTTC. Translated, it gives CASSLREVQETQYF. The full variable domain, with the rest looked up from reference TRBV7-9 and TRBJ2-5, is DTGVSQNPRHKITKRGQNVTFRCDPISEHNRLYWYRQTLGQGPEFLTYFQNEAQLEKSRLLSDRFSAERPKGSFSTLEIQRTEQGDSAMYLCASSLREVQETQYFGPGTRLLVL.

This chain links TRBV19 with TRBJ2-4; a possible D gene is TRBD1 (5 bases). Trimming pared 3 bases from V and 11 bases from J, leaving 23 bases between. The CDR3 has 16 residues. CDR1 LNHDA and CDR2 SQIVND come from the germline V gene (reference sequence). The CDR3 nucleotides are TGTGCCAGTAGTATTTCGGTGGGCAGGGCCTTTGCTGTTCAGTACTTC. The encoded protein is CASSISVGRAFAVQYF.

The chain is built from TRBV2 and TRBJ2-3; D is possibly TRBD2 (5 bases). Trimming removed 6 bases at V and 1 base at J, with 14 bases between. This CDR3 region has 15 residues. Germline-derived CDR1 and CDR2 are SNHLY and FYNNEI. CDR3 amino acids: CASSALAGGTDTQYF. CDR3 nucleotide sequence: TGTGCCAGCAGCGCTCTAGCTGGGGGCACAGATACGCAGTATTTT. The entire variable domain, with the rest obtained from reference TRBV2 and TRBJ2-3, is as follows: EPEVTQTPSHQVTQMGQEVILRCVPISNHLYFYWYRQILGQKVEFLVSFYNNEISEKSEIFDDQFSVERPDGSNFTLKIRSTKLEDSAMYFCASSALAGGTDTQYFGPGTRLTVL.

A few counts support this clone. This chain joins TRBV19 and TRBJ1-5, with 9 bases aligning to TRBD1. There are 17 residues in the CDR3. V shed 1 base and J 5 bases; nucleotides not matched to a gene: 9. Germline CDR1 is LNHDA and CDR2 is SQIVND (reference sequence). The CDR3 here is CASSIGRRWTGDQPQHF. Written as DNA, the CDR3 is TGTGCCAGTAGTATAGGAAGGCGATGGACAGGGGATCAGCCCCAGCATTTT.

The count of this clone is one. The V gene is TRBV29-1, the J gene TRBJ2-1; 8 bases line up with TRBD1. Trimming cost V 6 bases and J 5 bases; bases outside gene matches: 9. This CDR3 region has 14 residues. Germline V gene lookup returns CDR1 SQVTM and CDR2 ANQGSEA. The CDR3 nucleotides read TGCAGCGTCACCGGACAGGGCCTTGACAATGAGCAGTTCTTC. Its protein product is CSVTGQGLDNEQFF.

The chain carries TRBV11-2 and TRBJ2-2; the D is unclear. The CDR3 contains 15 residues. CDR1 and CDR2 from the germline V gene are SGHAT and FQNNGV. V was pared by 5 bases and J by 0 bases, with 10 bases between. The CDR3 reads CASSPLRANTGELFF. In DNA, the CDR3 is TGTGCCAGCAGCCCCTTGCGCGCGAACACCGGGGAGCTGTTTTTT.

V and J are TRBV5-1 and TRBJ2-7, with TRBD2 matching over 9 bases. Unmatched junction bases numbered 8, after V lost 4 bases and J lost 6 bases. In germline, CDR1 is SGHRS, CDR2 YFSETQ. The length of the CDR3 is 14 residues. The CDR3 DNA sequence: TGCGCCAGCAGCGTCTTTAGCGGGAGTAGCGAGCAGTACTTC. Residues: CASSVFSGSSEQYF.

The chain links TRBV6-5 to TRBJ2-3; 9 bases are a match to TRBD1. V lost 5 bases and J lost 1; bases outside the gene matches: 4. Germline loops: CDR1 MNHEY, CDR2 SVGAGI. The CDR3 is 15 amino acids. CDR3 protein: CASSRGTGRTDTQYF. The CDR3 bases are TGTGCCAGCAGTCGGGGGACAGGGCGCACAGATACGCAGTATTTT.

The V and J genes are TRBV5-6 and TRBJ2-7, with 9 bases identical to TRBD1. This CDR3 has 15 amino acids. Germline V lookup: CDR1 SGHDT, CDR2 YYEEEE. The ends lost 4 bases at V and 3 bases at J; junction bases unmatched: 8. In DNA, the CDR3 is TGTGCCAGCAGCCTGGGGACAGGGTTTTACTACGAGCAGTACTTC. Encoded protein: CASSLGTGFYYEQYF.

V is TRBV7-6 and J is TRBJ2-7, with a possible D match to TRBD2 (5 bases). CDR3 length: 13 residues. The ends were cut back, 1 base at V and 6 bases at J, with 10 bases in the middle. In germline, CDR1 is SGHVS, CDR2 FNYEAQ. The CDR3 is CASSLEDSAEQYF. The CDR3 DNA follows: TGTGCCAGCAGCTTAGAGGACTCAGCCGAGCAGTACTTC.

In its sample, this clone was seen a few times. The chain couples TRBV14 to TRBJ1-1, with TRBD1 as a possible D gene (5 bases). The germline gives CDR1 SGHDN, CDR2 FVKESK. The CDR3 is 16 residues long. Trimming removed 2 bases at V and 1 base at J, with 14 bases between. In DNA form, the CDR3 reads TGTGCCAGCAGCCAAATCAAGGGGCAAGGGAACACTGAAGCTTTCTTT. This sequence encodes CASSQIKGQGNTEAFF.

The chain recombines TRBV14 with TRBJ1-6, with D maybe TRBD1 (6 bases). Germline V CDR1 and CDR2: SGHDN, FVKESK. CDR3 size: 15 residues. V lost 1 base and J 7 bases, leaving 11 bases between the germline ends. The CDR3 is CASSQGGTRNSPLHF. The CDR3 bases are TGTGCCAGCAGCCAAGGGGGGACAAGGAATTCACCCCTCCACTTT. Complete variable domain (other parts from reference TRBV14 and TRBJ1-6): EAGVTQFPSHSVIEKGQTVTLRCDPISGHDNLYWYRRVMGKEIKFLLHFVKESKQDESGMPNNRFLAERTGGTYSTLKVQPAELEDSGVYFCASSQGGTRNSPLHFGNGTRLTVT.

The chain couples TRBV10-3 to TRBJ2-7, with unresolved D. Trimming pared 3 bases from V and 7 bases from J, leaving 10 bases between. The V gene's germline CDR1 is ENHRY and CDR2 SYGVKD. This CDR3 region has 12 residues. The chain's CDR3 is CAISEEDWEQYF. The CDR3, as DNA: TGTGCCATCAGTGAAGAGGATTGGGAGCAGTACTTC.

The chain links TRBV23-1 to TRBJ2-2, with D tentatively TRBD2 (5 bases). TRBV23-1 is assigned to the ORF class and has an uncertain function. V was clipped by 4 bases and J by 4 bases, with 13 bases between them. This CDR3 is built from 15 residues. The CDR3 DNA sequence: TGCGCCAGCAGTCGCCCCGGACTCGCCACCGGGGAGCTGTTTTTT. Amino acids: CASSRPGLATGELFF.

The chain uses TRBV12-3 or TRBV12-4 and TRBJ2-6; D is ambiguous. The CDR3 length is 13 residues. V lost 3 bases and J lost 4, with 4 bases in between. The CDR3: CASSLRGANVLTF. CDR3 DNA sequence: TGTGCCAGCAGTTTGAGGGGGGCCAACGTCCTGACTTTC.

The rearrangement joins TRBV12-3 or TRBV12-4 to TRBJ2-2, with a possible D match to TRBD1 (5 bases). This CDR3 region has 13 residues. Trimming shortened V by 9 bases and J by 5 bases, and 13 bases separated the two germline ends. The CDR3 region is CASCPRVTGELFF. The CDR3 DNA sequence: TGTGCCAGTTGCCCCAGGGTTACCGGGGAGCTGTTTTTT.

The chain is built from TRBV11-2 and TRBJ2-7; 9 bases match TRBD1. Per the germline V gene, CDR1 is SGHAT and CDR2 is FQNNGV. CDR3 length: 15 residues. V was pared by 2 bases and J by 4 bases, with 6 bases of the junction left unmatched. This chain's CDR3 is CASSLNRDRAYEQYF. The CDR3 nucleotides read TGTGCCAGCAGCTTAAACCGGGACAGGGCGTACGAGCAGTACTTC.

The V and J genes are TRBV7-3 and TRBJ2-1, with TRBD1 matching over 8 bases. V dropped 6 bases and J dropped 4; count of bases not matched to a gene: 8. CDR3 length equals 15 residues. Germline V gene sequence: CDR1 SGHTA, CDR2 FQGTGA. CDR3 residues: CASSSGTGVYNEQFF. The CDR3 coding sequence is TGTGCCAGCAGTTCCGGGACAGGCGTATACAATGAGCAGTTCTTC.

The CDR3: CATSRQGVTEKLFF. CDR3 bases: TGTGCCACCAGCAGGCAGGGGGTTACTGAAAAACTGTTTTTT. The chain uses TRBV15 and TRBJ1-4; TRBD1 aligns across 7 bases. Per the germline V gene, CDR1 is LNHNV and CDR2 is YYDKDF (reference sequence). This CDR3 is 14 amino acids long. The V gene end was trimmed by 3 bases and the J gene end by 7 bases; junction bases not matched to a gene: 5.